This T cell receptor beta chain was observed in a study of cytomegalovirus exposure and HLA in healthy donors. A remark on this clone: Antigen: not known.

Using immunoSEQ multiplex PCR, the repertoire was profiled, and TCRdb retains in-frame clones only, with some absent. The table has about 140,000 clones, roughly 88% seen once. Study outcomes and limitations: That first-cohort TCR clusters tended to co-occur in the 90 to 150 validation repertoires was found in a later analysis. Cytomegalovirus association was assigned to about 180 TCR beta chains.

This CDR3 is 14 amino acids long. Per germline, CDR1 MGHRA and CDR2 YSYEKL. V lost 0 bases and J lost 4, with 7 bases in between. The rearrangement uses TRBV4-1 and TRBJ1-5; D is unclear. The sequenced material came from PBMCs. The sequence derives from a woman younger than 35 in good health and CMV-seropositive. This chain's CDR3 is CASSQDGSNQPQHF. CDR3 in DNA: TGCGCCAGCAGCCAAGATGGCAGTAATCAGCCCCAGCATTTT.